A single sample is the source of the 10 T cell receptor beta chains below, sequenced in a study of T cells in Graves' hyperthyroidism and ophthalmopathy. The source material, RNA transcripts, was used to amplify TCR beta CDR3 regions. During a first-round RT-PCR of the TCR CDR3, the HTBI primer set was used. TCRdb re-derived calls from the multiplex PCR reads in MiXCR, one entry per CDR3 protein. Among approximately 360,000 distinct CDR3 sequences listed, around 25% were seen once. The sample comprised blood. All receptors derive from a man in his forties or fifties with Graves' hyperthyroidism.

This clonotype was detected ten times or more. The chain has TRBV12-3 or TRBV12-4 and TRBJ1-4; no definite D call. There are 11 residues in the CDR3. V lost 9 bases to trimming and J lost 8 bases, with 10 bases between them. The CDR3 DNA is TGTGCCAGTTCGCTAGGGGAAAAACTGTTTTTT. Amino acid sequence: CASSLGEKLFF.

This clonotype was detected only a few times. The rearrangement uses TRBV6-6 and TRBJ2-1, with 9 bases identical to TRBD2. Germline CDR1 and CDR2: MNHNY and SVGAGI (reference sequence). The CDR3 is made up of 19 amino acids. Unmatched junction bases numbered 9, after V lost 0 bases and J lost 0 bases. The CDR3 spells CASSYSYGTSLGSYNEQFF. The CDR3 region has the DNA TGTGCCAGCAGTTACTCGTATGGGACTAGCCTGGGCTCCTACAATGAGCAGTTCTTC.

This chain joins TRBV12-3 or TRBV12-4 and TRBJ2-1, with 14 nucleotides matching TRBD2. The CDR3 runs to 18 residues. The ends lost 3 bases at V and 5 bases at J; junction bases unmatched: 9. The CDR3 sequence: CASSFGGGLAGVNNEQFF. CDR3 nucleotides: TGTGCCAGCAGTTTTGGGGGGGGACTAGCGGGAGTTAACAATGAGCAGTTCTTC.

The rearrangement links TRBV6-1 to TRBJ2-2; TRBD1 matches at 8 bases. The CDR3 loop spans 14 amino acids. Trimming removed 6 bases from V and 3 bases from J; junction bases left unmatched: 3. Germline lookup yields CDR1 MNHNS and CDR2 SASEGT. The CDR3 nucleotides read TGTGCCAGCAGCGACAGGGGTGACACCGGGGAGCTGTTTTTT. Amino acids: CASSDRGDTGELFF.

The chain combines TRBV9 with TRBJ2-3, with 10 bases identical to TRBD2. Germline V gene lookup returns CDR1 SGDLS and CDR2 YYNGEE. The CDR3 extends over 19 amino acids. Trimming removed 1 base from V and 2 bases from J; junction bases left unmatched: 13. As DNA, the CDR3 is TGTGCCAGCAGCGTACGTATAGCGGGAGGAGGGGGTGTCACAGATACGCAGTATTTT. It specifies CASSVRIAGGGGVTDTQYF.

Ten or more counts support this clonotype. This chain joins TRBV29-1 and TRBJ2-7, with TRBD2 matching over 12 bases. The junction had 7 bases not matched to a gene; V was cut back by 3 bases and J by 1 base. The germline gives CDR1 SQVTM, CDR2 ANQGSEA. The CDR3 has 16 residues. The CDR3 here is CSVDSSGRAGSYEQYF. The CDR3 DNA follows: TGCAGCGTTGACTCTAGCGGGAGGGCCGGATCCTACGAGCAGTACTTC.

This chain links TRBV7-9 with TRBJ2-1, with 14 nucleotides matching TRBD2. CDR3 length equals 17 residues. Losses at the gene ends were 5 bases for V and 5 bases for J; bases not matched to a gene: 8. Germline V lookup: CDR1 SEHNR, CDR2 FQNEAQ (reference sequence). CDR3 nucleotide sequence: TGTGCCAGCAGCCGACTAGCGGGAGGGCCGGACCACAATGAGCAGTTCTTC. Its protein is CASSRLAGGPDHNEQFF.

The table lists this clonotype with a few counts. The CDR3 sequence: CASSFRDTNSYEQYF. For the CDR3, the DNA is TGCGCCAGCAGCTTCCGGGACACCAACTCCTACGAGCAGTACTTC. This chain connects TRBV5-1 to TRBJ2-7, with a possible D match to TRBD1 (6 bases). The germline CDR1 and CDR2 sequences are SGHRS and YFSETQ. The CDR3 is made up of 15 amino acids. With 2 bases removed from V and 0 bases from J, the gap between germline ends came to 12 bases.

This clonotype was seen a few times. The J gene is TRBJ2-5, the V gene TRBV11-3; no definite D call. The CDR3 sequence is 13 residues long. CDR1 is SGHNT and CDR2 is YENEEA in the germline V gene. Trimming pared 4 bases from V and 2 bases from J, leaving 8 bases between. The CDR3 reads CASSWTRQETQYF. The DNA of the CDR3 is TGTGCCAGCAGCTGGACCCGTCAAGAGACCCAGTACTTC.

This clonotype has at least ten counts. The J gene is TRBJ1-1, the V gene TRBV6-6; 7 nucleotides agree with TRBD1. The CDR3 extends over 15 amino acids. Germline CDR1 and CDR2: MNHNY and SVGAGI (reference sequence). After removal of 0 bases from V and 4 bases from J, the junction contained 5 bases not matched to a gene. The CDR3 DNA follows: TGTGCCAGCAGTTACTCGGGCAGGGGGACCACTGAAGCTTTCTTT. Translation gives CASSYSGRGTTEAFF.